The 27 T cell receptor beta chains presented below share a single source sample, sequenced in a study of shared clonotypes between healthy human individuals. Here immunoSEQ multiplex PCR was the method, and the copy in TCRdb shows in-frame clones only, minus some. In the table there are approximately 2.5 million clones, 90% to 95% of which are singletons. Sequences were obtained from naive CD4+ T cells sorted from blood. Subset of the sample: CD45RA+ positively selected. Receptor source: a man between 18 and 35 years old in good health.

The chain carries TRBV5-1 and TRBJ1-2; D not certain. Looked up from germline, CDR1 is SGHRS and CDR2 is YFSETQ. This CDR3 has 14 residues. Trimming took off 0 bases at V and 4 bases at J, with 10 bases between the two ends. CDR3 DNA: TGCGCCAGCAGCTTGGAGGGTATTGGCTATGGCTACACCTTC. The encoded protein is CASSLEGIGYGYTF. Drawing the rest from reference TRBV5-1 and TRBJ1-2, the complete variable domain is KAGVTQTPRYLIKTRGQQVTLSCSPISGHRSVSWYQQTPGQGLQFLFEYFSETQRNKGNFPGRFSGRQFSNSRSEMNVSTLELGDSALYLCASSLEGIGYGYTFGSGTRLTVV.

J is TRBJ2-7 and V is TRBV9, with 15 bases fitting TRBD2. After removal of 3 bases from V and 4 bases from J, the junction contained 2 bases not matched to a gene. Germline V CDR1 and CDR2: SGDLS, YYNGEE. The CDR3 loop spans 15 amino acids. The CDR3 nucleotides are TGTGCCAGCAGCGGGGGACTAGCGGGAGGTTACGAGCAGTACTTC. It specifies CASSGGLAGGYEQYF.

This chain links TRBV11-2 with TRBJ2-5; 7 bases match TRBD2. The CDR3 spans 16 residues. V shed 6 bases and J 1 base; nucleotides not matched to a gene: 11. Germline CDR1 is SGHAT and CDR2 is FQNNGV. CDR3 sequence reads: CASREELASSQETQYF. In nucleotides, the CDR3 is TGTGCCAGCAGAGAGGAACTAGCGTCCTCCCAAGAGACCCAGTACTTC.

This CDR3 is CAWRIDSSLRGLYF. Here the CDR3 DNA reads TGTGCCTGGAGAATCGACAGTAGCCTCCGGGGTCTTTACTTC. The chain combines TRBV30 with TRBJ2-7; TRBD1 or TRBD2 may be the D gene (5 bases each). The CDR3 sequence is 14 residues long. V was cut by 3 bases and J by 13 bases, with 25 bases left in between. Germline assignment: CDR1 GTSNPN and CDR2 SVGIG (reference sequence).

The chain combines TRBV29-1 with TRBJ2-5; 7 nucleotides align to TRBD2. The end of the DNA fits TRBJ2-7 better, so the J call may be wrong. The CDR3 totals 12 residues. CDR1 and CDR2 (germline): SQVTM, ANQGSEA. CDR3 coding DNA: TGCAGCGTGACGGGGGGTGGCTACGAGCAGTACTTC. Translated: CSVTGGGYEQYF.

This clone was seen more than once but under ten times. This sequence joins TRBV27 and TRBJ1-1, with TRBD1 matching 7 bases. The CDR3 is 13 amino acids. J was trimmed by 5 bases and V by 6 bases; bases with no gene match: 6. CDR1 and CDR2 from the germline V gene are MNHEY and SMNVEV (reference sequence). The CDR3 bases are TGTGCCAGCAGCCAAAACAGGGGAACTGAAGCTTTCTTT. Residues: CASSQNRGTEAFF.

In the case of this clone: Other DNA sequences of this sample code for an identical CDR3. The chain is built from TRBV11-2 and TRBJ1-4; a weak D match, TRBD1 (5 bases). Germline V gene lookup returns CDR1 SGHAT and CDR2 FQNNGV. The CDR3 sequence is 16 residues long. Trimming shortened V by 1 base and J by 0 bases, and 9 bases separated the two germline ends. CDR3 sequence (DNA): TGTGCCAGCAGCTTAGCGGGACGGGCAACTAATGAAAAACTGTTTTTT. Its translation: CASSLAGRATNEKLFF.

The DNA for the CDR3 is TGTGCCAGTAGCACCCAGGGCGGCGGCAATCAGCCCCAGCATTTT. Translated, it gives CASSTQGGGNQPQHF. This chain connects TRBV19 to TRBJ1-5; D might be TRBD1 (5 bases). The ends were cut back, 6 bases at V and 2 bases at J, with 14 bases in the middle. This CDR3 is built from 15 residues. The V gene's germline CDR1 is LNHDA and CDR2 SQIVND (reference sequence).

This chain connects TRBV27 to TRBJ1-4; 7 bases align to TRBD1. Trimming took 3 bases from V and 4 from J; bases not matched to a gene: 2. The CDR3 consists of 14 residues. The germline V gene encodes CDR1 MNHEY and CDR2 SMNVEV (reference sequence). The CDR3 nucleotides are TGTGCCAGCAGTTTCGGGACAGTTAATGAAAAACTGTTTTTT. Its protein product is CASSFGTVNEKLFF.

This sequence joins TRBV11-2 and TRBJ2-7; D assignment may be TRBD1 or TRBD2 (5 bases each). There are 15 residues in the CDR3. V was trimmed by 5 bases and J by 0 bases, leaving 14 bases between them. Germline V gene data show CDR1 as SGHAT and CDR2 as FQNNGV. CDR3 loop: CASSPIGAGSYEQYF. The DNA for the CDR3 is TGTGCCAGCAGCCCAATTGGGGCGGGCTCCTACGAGCAGTACTTC.

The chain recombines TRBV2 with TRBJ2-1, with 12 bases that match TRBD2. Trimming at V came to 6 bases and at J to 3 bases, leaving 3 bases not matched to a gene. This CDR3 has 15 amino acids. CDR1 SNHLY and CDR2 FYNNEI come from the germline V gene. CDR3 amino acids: CASRRTSGDYNEQFF. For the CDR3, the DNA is TGTGCCAGCAGGAGGACTAGCGGGGACTACAATGAGCAGTTCTTC.

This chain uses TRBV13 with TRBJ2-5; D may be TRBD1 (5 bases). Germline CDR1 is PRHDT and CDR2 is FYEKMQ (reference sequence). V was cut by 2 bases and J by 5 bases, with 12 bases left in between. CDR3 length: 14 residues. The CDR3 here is CASSLSQGEETQYF. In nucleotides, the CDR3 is TGTGCCAGCAGCTTATCGCAGGGCGAGGAGACCCAGTACTTC.

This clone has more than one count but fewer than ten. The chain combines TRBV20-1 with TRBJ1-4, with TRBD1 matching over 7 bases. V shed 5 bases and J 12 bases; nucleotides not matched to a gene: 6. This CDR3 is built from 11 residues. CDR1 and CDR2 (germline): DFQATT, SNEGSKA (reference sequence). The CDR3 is CSAPDRAQLFF. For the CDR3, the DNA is TGCAGTGCTCCAGACAGGGCGCAACTGTTTTTT.

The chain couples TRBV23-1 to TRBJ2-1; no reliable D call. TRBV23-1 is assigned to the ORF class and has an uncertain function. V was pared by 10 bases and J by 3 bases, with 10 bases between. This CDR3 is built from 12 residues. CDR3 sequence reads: CAIFRYYNEQFF. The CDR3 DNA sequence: TGCGCCATATTCCGATACTACAATGAGCAGTTCTTC.

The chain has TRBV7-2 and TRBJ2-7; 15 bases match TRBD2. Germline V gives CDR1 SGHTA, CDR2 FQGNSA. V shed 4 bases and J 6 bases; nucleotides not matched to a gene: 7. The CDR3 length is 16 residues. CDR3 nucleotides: TGTGCCAGCAGCTCCACGCCGGGACTAGCGGGAGGCGAGCAGTACTTC. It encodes CASSSTPGLAGGEQYF.

The CDR3 DNA is TGTGCCAGCAGCTTTGGAGCGGGAGGGCCCTCCGGTGAGCAGTTCTTC. This translates into CASSFGAGGPSGEQFF. The J gene is TRBJ2-1, the V gene TRBV5-4, with 10 bases aligning to TRBD2. The CDR3 covers 16 residues. Germline V gene sequence: CDR1 SGHNT, CDR2 YYREEE (reference sequence). J gave up 9 bases and V 2 bases, and 11 bases lay outside the gene matches.

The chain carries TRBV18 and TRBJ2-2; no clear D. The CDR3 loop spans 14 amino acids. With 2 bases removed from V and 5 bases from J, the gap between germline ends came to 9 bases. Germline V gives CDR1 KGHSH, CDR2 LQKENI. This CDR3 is CASSPISRTGELFF. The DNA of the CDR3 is TGTGCCAGCTCACCAATCTCGAGAACCGGGGAGCTGTTTTTT. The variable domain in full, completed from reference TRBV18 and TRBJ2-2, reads NAGVMQNPRHLVRRRGQEARLRCSPMKGHSHVYWYRQLPEEGLKFMVYLQKENIIDESGMPKERFSAEFPKEGPSILRIQQVVRGDSAAYFCASSPISRTGELFFGEGSRLTVL.

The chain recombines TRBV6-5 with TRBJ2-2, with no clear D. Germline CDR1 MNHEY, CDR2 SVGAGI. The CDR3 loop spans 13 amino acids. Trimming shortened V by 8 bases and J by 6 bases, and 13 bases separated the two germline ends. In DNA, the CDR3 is TGTGCCAGCCGGGCCCCAAGCGCCGGGGAGCTGTTTTTT. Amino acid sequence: CASRAPSAGELFF.

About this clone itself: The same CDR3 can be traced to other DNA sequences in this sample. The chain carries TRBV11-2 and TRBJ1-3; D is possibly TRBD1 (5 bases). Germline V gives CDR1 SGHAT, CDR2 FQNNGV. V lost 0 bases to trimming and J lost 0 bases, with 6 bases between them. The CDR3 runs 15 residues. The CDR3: CASSLDGASGNTIYF. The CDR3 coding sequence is TGTGCCAGCAGCTTAGATGGGGCCTCTGGAAACACCATATATTTT.

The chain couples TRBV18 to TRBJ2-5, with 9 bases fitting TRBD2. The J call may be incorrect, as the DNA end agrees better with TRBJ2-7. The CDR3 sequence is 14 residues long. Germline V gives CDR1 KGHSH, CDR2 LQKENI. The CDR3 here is CASSPGLASYEQYF. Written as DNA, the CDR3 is TGTGCCAGCTCACCGGGACTAGCCTCCTACGAGCAGTACTTC.

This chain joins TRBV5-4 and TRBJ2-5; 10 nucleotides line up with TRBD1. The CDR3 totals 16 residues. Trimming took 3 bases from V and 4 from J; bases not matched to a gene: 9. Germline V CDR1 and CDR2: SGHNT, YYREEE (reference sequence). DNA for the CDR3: TGTGCCAGCAGCTCTACCGGGACAGGGGTAGGAGAGACCCAGTACTTC. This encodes CASSSTGTGVGETQYF.

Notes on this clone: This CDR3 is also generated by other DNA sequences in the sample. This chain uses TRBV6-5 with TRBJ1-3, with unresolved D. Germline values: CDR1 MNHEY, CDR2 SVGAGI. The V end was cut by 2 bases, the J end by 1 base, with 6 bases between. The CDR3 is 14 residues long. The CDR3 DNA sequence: TGTGCCAGCAGTTACAGTTTTTCTGGAAACACCATATATTTT. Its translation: CASSYSFSGNTIYF.

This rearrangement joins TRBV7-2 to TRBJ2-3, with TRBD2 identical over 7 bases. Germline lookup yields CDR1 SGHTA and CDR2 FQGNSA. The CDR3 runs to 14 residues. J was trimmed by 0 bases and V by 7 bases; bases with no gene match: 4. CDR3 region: CASTISGSTDTQYF. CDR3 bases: TGTGCCAGCACCATTAGCGGGAGCACAGATACGCAGTATTTT.

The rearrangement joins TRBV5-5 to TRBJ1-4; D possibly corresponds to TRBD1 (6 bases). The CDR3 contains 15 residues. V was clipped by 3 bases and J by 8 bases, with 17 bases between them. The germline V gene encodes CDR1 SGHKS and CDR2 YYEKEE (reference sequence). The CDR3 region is CASSSREGTWEKLFF. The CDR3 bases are TGTGCCAGCAGCTCGAGAGAGGGGACATGGGAAAAACTGTTTTTT. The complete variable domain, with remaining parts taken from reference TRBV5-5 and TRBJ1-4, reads DAGVTQSPTHLIKTRGQQVTLRCSPISGHKSVSWYQQVLGQGPQFIFQYYEKEERGRGNFPDRFSARQFPNYSSELNVNALLLGDSALYLCASSSREGTWEKLFFGSGTQLSVL.

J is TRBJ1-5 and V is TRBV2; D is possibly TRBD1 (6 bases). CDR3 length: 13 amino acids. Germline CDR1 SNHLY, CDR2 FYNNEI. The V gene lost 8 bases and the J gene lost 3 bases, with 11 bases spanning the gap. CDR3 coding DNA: TGTGCCAGCCTACAGGGATACAATCAGCCCCAGCATTTT. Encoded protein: CASLQGYNQPQHF. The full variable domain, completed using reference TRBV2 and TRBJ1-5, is EPEVTQTPSHQVTQMGQEVILRCVPISNHLYFYWYRQILGQKVEFLVSFYNNEISEKSEIFDDQFSVERPDGSNFTLKIRSTKLEDSAMYFCASLQGYNQPQHFGDGTRLSIL.

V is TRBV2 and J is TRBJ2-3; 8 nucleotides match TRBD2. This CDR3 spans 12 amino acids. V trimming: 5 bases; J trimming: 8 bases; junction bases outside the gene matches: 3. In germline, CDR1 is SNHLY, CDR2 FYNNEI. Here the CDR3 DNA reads TGTGCCAGCAGTTATAGCGGGACTACGCAGTATTTT. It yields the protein CASSYSGTTQYF.

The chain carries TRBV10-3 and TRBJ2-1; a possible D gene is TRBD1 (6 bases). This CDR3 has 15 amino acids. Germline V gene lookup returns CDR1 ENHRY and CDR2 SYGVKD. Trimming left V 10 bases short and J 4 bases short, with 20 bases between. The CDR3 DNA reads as TGTGCCAGCCTTCGCTTGGGGGCAGCGTACAATGAGCAGTTCTTC. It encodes CASLRLGAAYNEQFF.